One and the same sample provided the 19 T cell receptor beta chains below, sequenced in a study of spatial heterogeneity in lung cancer. TCRdb passed the 5' RACE reads through MiXCR, listing each CDR3 protein once. The sample has under 6,500 distinct CDR3 sequences, 3.5% to 4.5% seen once; the top ten hold around 13%. Indicated time point: sample taken at primary tumor resection. Sequenced here: normal lung tissue next to the tumor, sampled at surgery. The receptors stem from a male donor with early-stage non-small cell lung cancer.

This clonotype has a count of ten or more. The J gene is TRBJ2-7, the V gene TRBV29-1; D unclear. The length of the CDR3 is 12 residues. Trimming pared 4 bases from V and 0 bases from J, leaving 7 bases between. Germline CDR1 reads SQVTM; CDR2 reads ANQGSEA. The CDR3 DNA follows: TGCAGCGTTGGCCCTTCCTCCTACGAGCAGTACTTC. Amino acids: CSVGPSSYEQYF.

This clonotype is medium-sized. The genes are TRBV7-3 and TRBJ2-2, with TRBD2 as a possible D gene (5 bases). Germline V gene lookup returns CDR1 SGHTA and CDR2 FQGTGA. The length of the CDR3 is 14 residues. Trimming pared 3 bases from V and 4 bases from J, leaving 9 bases between. The CDR3 spells CASSFGGSTGELFF. The DNA of the CDR3 is TGTGCCAGCAGCTTCGGAGGAAGCACCGGGGAGCTGTTTTTT.

This clonotype appeared many times. The chain recombines TRBV29-1 with TRBJ2-3; 7 bases align to TRBD2. The CDR3 contains 14 residues. J gave up 2 bases and V 5 bases, and 7 bases lay outside the gene matches. CDR1 SQVTM and CDR2 ANQGSEA come from the germline V gene. CDR3 nucleotides: TGCAGCGTTCAGAGCGGGGTGGACACAGATACGCAGTATTTT. It translates to CSVQSGVDTDTQYF.

This clonotype was observed at least ten times. The genes are TRBV7-9 and TRBJ1-4, with D possibly being TRBD1 (5 bases). The CDR3 covers 12 residues. Looked up from germline, CDR1 is SEHNR and CDR2 is FQNEAQ (reference sequence). V was pared by 7 bases and J by 8 bases, with 11 bases between. The CDR3 sequence: CASTHGGEKLFF. The CDR3 bases are TGTGCCAGCACCCATGGGGGGGAAAAACTGTTTTTT.

Within the sample, this clonotype is medium-sized. This chain connects TRBV12-3 or TRBV12-4 to TRBJ1-2; D unclear. Trimming pared 0 bases from V and 4 bases from J, leaving 9 bases between. This CDR3 region has 14 residues. The CDR3 here is CASSLADSSYGYTF. The DNA for the CDR3 is TGTGCCAGCAGTTTAGCGGACTCCTCCTATGGCTACACCTTC.

This clonotype was counted only a few times. The chain couples TRBV11-2 to TRBJ2-4, with D tentatively TRBD1 or TRBD2 (5 bases each). The V end lost 1 base, the J end lost 9 bases, and 19 bases lay between the germline ends. The CDR3 is made up of 16 amino acids. The germline gives CDR1 SGHAT, CDR2 FQNNGV. The CDR3 sequence is CASSLAPAIGAGIQYF. CDR3 DNA: TGTGCCAGCAGCTTAGCTCCCGCTATCGGGGCGGGCATTCAGTACTTC. The full variable domain, rest sourced from reference TRBV11-2 and TRBJ2-4, is EAGVAQSPRYKIIEKRQSVAFWCNPISGHATLYWYQQILGQGPKLLIQFQNNGVVDDSQLPKDRFSAERLKGVDSTLKIQPAKLEDSAVYLCASSLAPAIGAGIQYFGAGTRLSVL.

By sample fraction, this clonotype is medium-sized. This chain connects TRBV12-3 or TRBV12-4 to TRBJ2-1; no clear D. V was pared by 1 base and J by 7 bases, with 11 bases between. This CDR3 is 14 amino acids long. The CDR3 DNA sequence: TGTGCCAGCAGTTTAGGGACCTTTAGTAATGAGCAGTTCTTC. It specifies CASSLGTFSNEQFF.

This clonotype was observed many times. V gene TRBV10-3 combines with J gene TRBJ2-3, with 13 bases identical to TRBD2. V was clipped by 7 bases and J by 0 bases; unmatched bases: 16. The CDR3 extends over 20 amino acids. Looked up from germline, CDR1 is ENHRY and CDR2 is SYGVKD. CDR3 coding DNA: TGTGCCATCAATAAAGGCCCGGGACTAGCGGGGACCTCTAGCACAGATACGCAGTATTTT. Its protein product is CAINKGPGLAGTSSTDTQYF.

This clonotype showed up many times. The chain couples TRBV27 to TRBJ1-6; 9 positions agree with TRBD1. The CDR3 has 15 amino acids. J lost 8 bases, V lost 3 bases, and 5 bases had no gene match. CDR1 and CDR2 from the germline V gene are MNHEY and SMNVEV (reference sequence). CDR3 sequence (DNA): TGTGCCAGCAGTTTCGACAGGGGGTTCGATTCACCCCTCCACTTT. Translation gives CASSFDRGFDSPLHF.

This clonotype was detected ten times or more. This chain links TRBV7-9 with TRBJ1-4; TRBD1 matches 9 bases. V lost 1 base, J lost 6 bases, and 9 bases stayed unmatched. CDR1 SEHNR and CDR2 FQNEAQ come from the germline V gene (reference sequence). The CDR3 is made up of 17 amino acids. The chain's CDR3 is CASSLVPGQGEDEKLFF. The CDR3 DNA reads as TGTGCCAGCAGCTTAGTTCCGGGACAGGGAGAGGATGAAAAACTGTTTTTT.

There are many counts of this clonotype. Just one base apart from a much larger clone, this may be a read error. J is TRBJ2-2 and V is TRBV7-3, with D possibly matching TRBD2 (5 bases). Trimming removed 5 bases from V and 7 bases from J, with 14 bases in between. The CDR3 runs 14 residues. The germline V gene encodes CDR1 SGHTA and CDR2 FQGTGA. The CDR3 loop is CASSRVGRGGELFF. CDR3 nucleotides: TGTGCCAGCAGCCGCGTTGGCCGGGGCGGGGAGCTGTTTTTT.

This clonotype is termed medium-sized. V usage is TRBV2 and J usage is TRBJ1-1; 7 bases are a match to TRBD1. Germline CDR1 reads SNHLY; CDR2 reads FYNNEI. After removal of 6 bases from V and 5 bases from J, the junction contained 9 bases not matched to a gene. This CDR3 is 14 amino acids long. The CDR3 nucleotides read TGTGCCAGCAGGATTACAGGGGAAGGAACTGAAGCTTTCTTT. As protein: CASRITGEGTEAFF.

This clonotype has more than one count but fewer than ten. Since a much larger clone is just one base distant, this may be a read error. This chain connects TRBV24-1 to TRBJ2-1, with TRBD2 matching over 7 bases. The V and J ends lost 4 bases and 8 bases, in that order; junction bases with no gene match: 10. Germline CDR1 is KGHDR and CDR2 is SFDVKD. The CDR3 has 15 residues. The CDR3 sequence is CATSELGGGEDEQFF. The CDR3 DNA follows: TGTGCCACCAGTGAGCTCGGTGGGGGGGAGGATGAGCAGTTCTTC.

In this sample, this clonotype turned up many times. The chain is built from TRBV20-1 and TRBJ1-5; 8 nucleotides match TRBD1. The CDR3 spans 15 residues. Germline V gene sequence: CDR1 DFQATT, CDR2 SNEGSKA (reference sequence). J gave up 5 bases and V 2 bases, and 8 bases lay outside the gene matches. The CDR3 spells CSARSLGQGDQPQHF. The CDR3 DNA is TGCAGTGCTAGATCTCTCGGACAGGGAGATCAGCCCCAGCATTTT.

By proportion, this clonotype is medium-sized. This chain connects TRBV6-5 to TRBJ2-7; possible D gene TRBD1, 6 bases. Per the germline V gene, CDR1 is MNHEY and CDR2 is SVGAGI. The CDR3 consists of 13 residues. V dropped 5 bases and J dropped 4 bases, with 12 bases sitting between them. In DNA, the CDR3 is TGTGCCAGCAGTCCCGTGCAGGGGTACGAGCAGTACTTC. Translating it yields CASSPVQGYEQYF.

Of note for this clonotype: Just one base apart from a much larger clone, this may be a read error. V is TRBV11-2 and J is TRBJ2-7, with D unclear. Germline V gene sequence: CDR1 SGHAT, CDR2 FQNNGV. The CDR3 covers 11 residues. This CDR3 reads CACSFVEEQYF. The CDR3 DNA reads TGTGCCTGCAGCTTCGTAGAAGAGCAGTACTTC. The complete variable domain, with remaining parts taken from reference TRBV11-2 and TRBJ2-7, reads EAGVAQSPRYKIIEKRQSVAFWCNPISGHATLYWYQQILGQGPKLLIQFQNNGVVDDSQLPKDRFSAERLKGVDSTLKIQPAKLEDSAVYLCACSFVEEQYFGPGTRLTVT.

The rearrangement links TRBV29-1 to TRBJ2-2, with 7 bases matching TRBD2. The CDR3 is made up of 14 amino acids. The V gene's germline CDR1 is SQVTM and CDR2 ANQGSEA. The V gene end was trimmed by 4 bases and the J gene end by 5 bases; junction bases not matched to a gene: 7. CDR3 in amino acids: CSVGAGDGTGELFF. CDR3 DNA sequence: TGCAGCGTTGGGGCGGGGGACGGAACCGGGGAGCTGTTTTTT.

This clonotype occurred a few times. The gene calls are TRBV9 and TRBJ2-1; D is uncertain. V dropped 4 bases and J dropped 4 bases, with 9 bases sitting between them. The CDR3 covers 13 residues. Per the germline V gene, CDR1 is SGDLS and CDR2 is YYNGEE. The CDR3 loop reads CASSQTRYNEQFF. The CDR3 DNA reads as TGTGCCAGCAGCCAGACTCGTTACAATGAGCAGTTCTTC.

This clonotype was counted at least ten times. Here the CDR3 reads CASRGTSGVQSSYNEQFF. Here the CDR3 DNA reads TGCGCCAGCAGGGGGACTAGCGGGGTCCAGAGCTCCTACAATGAGCAGTTCTTC. J is TRBJ2-1 and V is TRBV10-2, with 13 bases matching TRBD2. This CDR3 is 18 amino acids long. CDR1 and CDR2 (germline): WSHSY, SAAADI. Trimming at V came to 6 bases and at J to 0 bases, leaving 8 bases not matched to a gene.